By share, the clone carrying this TCR beta chain ranks as large (0.1 to 1%). Its cognate antigen is unknown. These data belong to a study of CXCR4 blockade with PD-1 therapy in pancreatic cancer. The protocol was immunoSEQ multiplex PCR, while the TCRdb copy is restricted to in-frame clones and leaves out a portion. This sample has around 1,600 clones, with roughly two fifths found just once. The CDR3 covers 14 residues. With V trimmed by 4 bases and J by 7 bases, 4 bases remained unmatched. The V gene's germline CDR1 is MNHGY and CDR2 SAAAGT. Study-level findings and limits: Without paired alpha-beta data, shared specificity of dominant clones is unconfirmed.

These archived tumors were resected from patients never given neoadjuvant therapy beforehand. The sample was tumor tissue. This chain connects TRBV6-8 to TRBJ2-1; 10 bases line up with TRBD1. The sequence was obtained from a human donor with pancreatic ductal adenocarcinoma. As DNA, the CDR3 is TGTGCCAGCAGTTCTGGGACAGGGGTAAATGAGCAGTTCTTC. Its protein product is CASSSGTGVNEQFF.